The source of this T cell receptor (beta chain) is a study of a mutant IDH1 vaccine in newly diagnosed glioma. Notes on the study in general: Vaccine-induced immune responses occurred in 93.3% of patients.

Time point in this sample: week 35, safety follow-up. All doses held 300 ug of mutant IDH1 20-mer peptide, with topical imiquimod. Trimming took 0 bases from V and 3 from J, leaving 14 bases between them. Germline-derived CDR1 and CDR2 are SGHNT and YENEEA. The CDR3 sequence is 16 residues long. As for this clone: Its antigen is currently unknown.

Sequenced by immunoSEQ multiplex PCR; TCRdb stores in-frame clones only, minus some. The sample yields about 54,000 clones, under 90% seen once. V usage is TRBV11-3 and J usage is TRBJ2-5, with D possibly TRBD2 on 6 matching bases. The clonotype originates from a woman aged 18-29 years with glioma. The source was PBMCs, collected from a glioma patient whose treatment included an IDH1 peptide vaccine. The CDR3 bases are TGTGCCAGCAGCTTAGAGGGGAGGCGGGGCGAAGAGACCCAGTACTTC. This codes for CASSLEGRRGEETQYF.